The 17 T cell receptor beta chains in this list originate from one sample, sequenced in a study of CD8+ T cells in alopecia areata. Extraction and reverse transcription of RNA yielded cDNA as the sequencing template. Repertoires were generated with immunoSEQ multiplex PCR, while TCRdb's copy carries only in-frame clones and drops some. Of some 120,000 clones listed, approximately 47% were seen once; the top ten hold roughly a tenth. Specimen: NKG2D-low CD8+ T cells sorted from blood. All receptors come from a human donor with alopecia areata.

This chain joins TRBV29-1 and TRBJ2-7, with 10 bases fitting TRBD1. This CDR3 contains 13 residues. The ends lost 6 bases at V and 6 bases at J; junction bases unmatched: 8. Germline V gene data show CDR1 as SQVTM and CDR2 as ANQGSEA. In DNA form, the CDR3 reads TGCAGCGTGCCCGGGACAGGGGAAGGCGAGCAGTACTTC. It is translated as CSVPGTGEGEQYF.

The gene calls are TRBV27 and TRBJ2-7, with 10 bases lining up with TRBD2. The J segment lost 4 bases and the V segment lost 5 bases, leaving 5 bases of the junction unmatched. Germline CDR1 and CDR2: MNHEY and SMNVEV (reference sequence). The CDR3 runs 14 residues. The CDR3, as DNA: TGTGCCAGCAGTGCGACTAGCGGGCCGTACGAGCAGTACTTC. Translation gives CASSATSGPYEQYF.

The rearrangement uses TRBV7-8 and TRBJ1-1, with D perhaps matching TRBD1 (6 bases). Germline CDR1 is SGHVS and CDR2 is FQNEAQ. CDR3 size: 15 residues. V was shortened by 3 bases and J by 1 base, with 12 bases between the two germline ends. This CDR3 reads CASSFYGQQNTEAFF. CDR3 nucleotides: TGTGCCAGCAGCTTTTACGGACAGCAGAACACTGAAGCTTTCTTT.

CDR3: CASSEVAGNQETQYF. CDR3 bases: TGTGCCAGCAGTGAGGTAGCGGGAAACCAAGAGACCCAGTACTTC. The chain employs TRBV6-4 and TRBJ2-5; 8 nucleotides agree with TRBD2. CDR1 and CDR2 from the germline V gene are MRHNA and SNTAGT. J gave up 0 bases and V 3 bases, and 3 bases lay outside the gene matches. The CDR3 is 15 amino acids.

This clone was found a few times. The genes are TRBV14 and TRBJ2-3; D is perhaps TRBD2 (7 bases). CDR1 and CDR2 from the germline V gene are SGHDN and FVKESK. V was shortened by 0 bases and J by 2 bases, with 15 bases between the two germline ends. The CDR3 covers 17 residues. The CDR3 region is CASSQDGGGGLTDTQYF. The CDR3 DNA follows: TGTGCCAGCAGCCAAGATGGTGGCGGGGGCCTCACAGATACGCAGTATTTT. Full variable domain (remainder filled in from reference TRBV14 and TRBJ2-3): EAGVTQFPSHSVIEKGQTVTLRCDPISGHDNLYWYRRVMGKEIKFLLHFVKESKQDESGMPNNRFLAERTGGTYSTLKVQPAELEDSGVYFCASSQDGGGGLTDTQYFGPGTRLTVL.

This chain joins TRBV29-1 and TRBJ2-6; a weak D match, TRBD1 (5 bases). The germline V gene has CDR1 SQVTM and CDR2 ANQGSEA. This CDR3 is 16 amino acids long. V lost 0 bases and J lost 1, with 10 bases in between. The CDR3 reads CSVEDPDRSGANVLTF. The CDR3 bases are TGCAGCGTTGAAGATCCCGACAGATCTGGGGCCAACGTCCTGACTTTC.

This clone was counted between two and nine times. The chain recombines TRBV2 with TRBJ2-1; 7 bases match TRBD2. CDR3 length equals 14 residues. Germline loops: CDR1 SNHLY, CDR2 FYNNEI. Unmatched junction bases numbered 4, after V lost 6 bases and J lost 2 bases. The chain's CDR3 is CASRTSTTYNEQFF. In DNA, the CDR3 is TGTGCCAGCAGGACTAGCACCACCTACAATGAGCAGTTCTTC.

Concerning this clone: The sample contains more than one DNA sequence encoding this CDR3. The CDR3 region is CAWSETGNEQFF. DNA for the CDR3: TGTGCCTGGAGCGAAACGGGGAATGAGCAGTTCTTC. The chain couples TRBV30 to TRBJ2-1; weak D call: TRBD2 (5 bases). CDR3 length equals 12 residues. The V gene lost 3 bases and the J gene lost 7 bases, with 10 bases spanning the gap. Germline V gene sequence: CDR1 GTSNPN, CDR2 SVGIG (reference sequence).

This clone showed up just a few times. This sequence joins TRBV29-1 and TRBJ2-3; TRBD1 aligns across 7 bases. CDR1 is SQVTM and CDR2 is ANQGSEA in the germline V gene. The CDR3 is 16 residues long. V dropped 4 bases and J dropped 4; count of bases not matched to a gene: 14. Here the CDR3 DNA reads TGCAGCGTTGTGGCAGGGGGACCCTCATCCCCAGATACGCAGTATTTT. It specifies CSVVAGGPSSPDTQYF.

The rearrangement uses TRBV7-9 and TRBJ2-2, with D hard to call. With 1 base removed from V and 1 base from J, the gap between germline ends came to 10 bases. This CDR3 spans 16 amino acids. The V gene's germline CDR1 is SEHNR and CDR2 FQNEAQ (reference sequence). CDR3 sequence (DNA): TGTGCCAGCAGCTTAGTGCCCAATCGGAACACCGGGGAGCTGTTTTTT. Translated, it gives CASSLVPNRNTGELFF.

This clone has a handful of counts. The V gene is TRBV28, the J gene TRBJ2-7; 7 nucleotides line up with TRBD1. The CDR3 covers 14 residues. The V segment lost 2 bases and the J segment 3 bases; nucleotides outside the gene matches: 4. CDR1 is MDHEN and CDR2 is SYDVKM in the germline V gene. Here the CDR3 reads CASSLGTASYEQYF. CDR3 nucleotide sequence: TGTGCCAGCAGTTTAGGGACAGCGAGCTACGAGCAGTACTTC.

The chain links TRBV29-1 to TRBJ2-7, with D possibly matching TRBD2 (5 bases). V shed 4 bases and J shed 6 bases, with 13 bases lying between them. Looked up from germline, CDR1 is SQVTM and CDR2 is ANQGSEA. The CDR3 is 12 residues long. CDR3 in amino acids: CSVGRTDGEQYF. CDR3 coding DNA: TGCAGCGTTGGGCGGACTGACGGCGAGCAGTACTTC.

V is TRBV29-1 and J is TRBJ2-7; 11 bases fit TRBD2. Germline trimming cut 4 bases from V and 3 bases from J; bases unmatched to any gene: 5. Germline values: CDR1 SQVTM, CDR2 ANQGSEA. The CDR3 covers 14 residues. The CDR3, as DNA: TGCAGCGTTGGTACCGGGACTAGCGGCTACGAGCAGTACTTC. Protein: CSVGTGTSGYEQYF.

The V and J genes are TRBV29-1 and TRBJ1-2; D gene uncertain. The CDR3 runs to 12 residues. Per the germline V gene, CDR1 is SQVTM and CDR2 is ANQGSEA. V dropped 4 bases and J dropped 7 bases, with 13 bases sitting between them. The DNA for the CDR3 is TGCAGCGTTGTTAGTACCGAGACTGGCTACACCTTC. It is translated as CSVVSTETGYTF. Filled out from reference TRBV29-1 and TRBJ1-2, the complete variable domain reads SAVISQKPSRDICQRGTSLTIQCQVDSQVTMMFWYRQQPGQSLTLIATANQGSEATYESGFVIDKFPISRPNLTFSTLTVSNMSPEDSSIYLCSVVSTETGYTFGSGTRLTVV.

J is TRBJ2-7 and V is TRBV30; D is uncertain. From germline, CDR1 is GTSNPN and CDR2 SVGIG (reference sequence). The CDR3 loop spans 14 amino acids. V was clipped by 0 bases and J by 0 bases, with 9 bases between them. CDR3 in amino acids: CAWSVLGTSYEQYF. The CDR3, as DNA: TGTGCCTGGAGTGTACTCGGCACCTCCTACGAGCAGTACTTC.

The V and J genes are TRBV5-1 and TRBJ2-5, with 7 positions matching TRBD1. Trimming cost V 4 bases and J 5 bases; bases outside gene matches: 8. This CDR3 contains 14 residues. Germline-derived CDR1 and CDR2 are SGHRS and YFSETQ. CDR3 loop: CASSLGGLGETQYF. CDR3 DNA sequence: TGCGCCAGCAGCCTAGGGGGCCTTGGTGAGACCCAGTACTTC.

In its sample, this clone was seen a few times. V gene TRBV28 combines with J gene TRBJ2-7, with D tentatively TRBD1 or TRBD2 (5 bases each). Trimming took 4 bases from V and 5 from J, leaving 24 bases between them. CDR1 MDHEN and CDR2 SYDVKM come from the germline V gene. This CDR3 comprises 17 residues. The DNA for the CDR3 is TGTGCCAGCAGTTCCTCTTTATCGGGGCGGTACGGTAACGAGCAGTACTTC. This encodes CASSSSLSGRYGNEQYF.